The next 2 T cell receptor beta chains were all read from a single sample in a study of T cells in women clearing cervical HPV infection. Assay: immunoSEQ multiplex PCR; the TCRdb copy retains only in-frame clones and omits some. The sample has roughly 20,000 clones. The sample was blood buffy coat. The source of these receptors is a woman aged 18 to 75 with a cervical HPV16 infection that either progressed to CIN3+ or cleared (not recorded which).

In the case of this clone: The read ends 3 residues before the CDR3 terminus; that terminus is restored from the germline J gene. J is TRBJ2-7 and V is TRBV19; TRBD1 aligns across 7 bases. Germline V lookup: CDR1 LNHDA, CDR2 SQIVND (reference sequence). The CDR3 is 14 amino acids. Trimming cost V 5 bases and J 5 bases; bases outside gene matches: 9. This chain's CDR3 is CASSARQGVHEQYF. Partial CDR3 DNA: TGTGCCAGTAGTGCGCGACAGGGTGTCCACGAG.

Details on this clone: The CDR3 extends 3 residues past the end of the read, so its final part is completed from the germline J gene. J is TRBJ1-1 and V is TRBV6-4; weak D call: TRBD1 (6 bases). The V end was cut by 8 bases, the J end by 1 base, with 17 bases between. In germline, CDR1 is MRHNA, CDR2 SNTAGT. CDR3 length: 15 residues. The DNA read from the CDR3 is TGTGCCAGCCTAAAACCCGGGACAAAGAACACTGAA. Protein: CASLKPGTKNTE. The CDR3 as a whole reads CASLKPGTKNTEAFF.